This passage covers 8 T cell receptor beta chains from one sample sequenced in a study of blood T cell repertoires in COVID-19. Using immunoSEQ multiplex PCR, the repertoire was profiled, and TCRdb retains in-frame clones only, with some absent. Of 55,000 to 65,000 clones listed, about nine tenths are singletons. The sample taken for sequencing was peripheral blood. Source of these receptors: a human donor in a cohort sampled during active COVID-19.

This clone was seen more than once but under ten times. V and J are TRBV27 and TRBJ2-7; D perhaps matches TRBD1 (7 bases). There are 15 residues in the CDR3. The germline V and J ends were trimmed by 5 bases and 4 bases, with 18 bases remaining between them. Germline CDR1 MNHEY, CDR2 SMNVEV (reference sequence). CDR3 DNA: TGTGCCAGCAGTCCCGCGGGACAGCTAACTTACGAGCAGTACTTC. Protein sequence: CASSPAGQLTYEQYF.

The chain recombines TRBV5-6 with TRBJ2-3; D perhaps matches TRBD2 (6 bases). This CDR3 has 17 residues. Trimming took off 6 bases at V and 0 bases at J, with 20 bases between the two ends. Germline V gives CDR1 SGHDT, CDR2 YYEEEE. The CDR3 protein is CASTRRMGGPSTDTQYF. The DNA of the CDR3 is TGTGCCAGCACTAGAAGGATGGGGGGTCCAAGCACAGATACGCAGTATTTT.

This clone occurred once. The rearrangement links TRBV19 to TRBJ2-6, with 11 bases identical to TRBD1. Germline V lookup: CDR1 LNHDA, CDR2 SQIVND (reference sequence). This CDR3 spans 19 amino acids. The J segment lost 0 bases and the V segment lost 6 bases, leaving 10 bases of the junction unmatched. CDR3 loop: CASRPSGTGGFSGANVLTF. The CDR3 region has the DNA TGTGCCAGTAGACCTTCCGGGACAGGGGGATTCTCTGGGGCCAACGTCCTGACTTTC.

A single count supports this clone. Here the CDR3 reads CASRDGTGPNYGYTF. CDR3 bases: TGTGCCAGTAGAGATGGGACAGGGCCTAACTATGGCTACACCTTC. The chain employs TRBV19 and TRBJ1-2; 9 bases agree with TRBD1. This CDR3 contains 15 residues. Trimming took 6 bases from V and 0 from J; bases not matched to a gene: 5. The germline V gene has CDR1 LNHDA and CDR2 SQIVND (reference sequence). Complete variable domain (other parts from reference TRBV19 and TRBJ1-2): DGGITQSPKYLFRKEGQNVTLSCEQNLNHDAMYWYRQDPGQGLRLIYYSQIVNDFQKGDIAEGYSVSREKKESFPLTVTSAQKNPTAFYLCASRDGTGPNYGYTFGSGTRLTVV.

The rearrangement uses TRBV6-5 and TRBJ2-5, with 7 bases that match TRBD2. CDR1 is MNHEY, CDR2 SVGAGI, per germline. V lost 4 bases, J lost 2 bases, and 7 bases stayed unmatched. The CDR3 contains 15 residues. CDR3: CASSSGSSGQETQYF. In DNA form, the CDR3 reads TGTGCCAGCAGTTCCGGGTCTAGCGGACAAGAGACCCAGTACTTC.

This clone was picked up one time. This chain connects TRBV5-1 to TRBJ1-3, with D perhaps TRBD1 (6 bases). V shed 4 bases and J shed 4 bases, with 9 bases lying between them. Germline V gene sequence: CDR1 SGHRS, CDR2 YFSETQ. The CDR3 is made up of 13 amino acids. The CDR3 region has the DNA TGCGCCAGCAGCCAGGGGTCCGGAAACACCATATATTTT. Residues: CASSQGSGNTIYF.

This rearrangement joins TRBV28 to TRBJ1-2; 8 bases agree with TRBD1. The length of the CDR3 is 13 residues. The germline gives CDR1 MDHEN, CDR2 SYDVKM. J was trimmed by 4 bases and V by 2 bases; bases with no gene match: 0. CDR3: CASSLQGAYGYTF. CDR3 sequence (DNA): TGTGCCAGCAGTTTACAGGGGGCCTATGGCTACACCTTC.

V is TRBV6-2 or TRBV6-3 and J is TRBJ2-7; D not resolved. Germline V lookup: CDR1 MNHEY, CDR2 SVGEGT. This CDR3 spans 11 amino acids. Trimming took 5 bases from V and 7 from J, leaving 9 bases between them. The CDR3 DNA is TGTGCCAGCAGTCGGCCAGGTGAGCAGTACTTC. Protein sequence: CASSRPGEQYF.